One and the same sample provided the 10 T cell receptor beta chains below, sequenced in a study of response to subunit inactivated influenza vaccine. TCRdb redid the calling of the RT-PCR reads with MiXCR, one entry per CDR3 protein. The table records roughly 500,000 distinct CDR3 sequences, 16% of them present only once. The input for sequencing was CD4+ T cells sorted from PBMCs, taken approximately 25 months after vaccination. Receptors originate from a man aged 50 to 75 who received an inactivated influenza vaccine.

The CDR3 spells CASSLPTEPGTQYF. In nucleotides, the CDR3 is TGTGCCAGCAGTCTACCTACCGAACCTGGTACGCAGTATTTT. This chain uses TRBV12-3 or TRBV12-4 with TRBJ2-3; D unclear. The CDR3 is made up of 14 amino acids. Trimming cost V 5 bases and J 8 bases, with 17 bases left between them.

This clonotype occurred a few times. This chain links TRBV6-1 with TRBJ2-7, with a tentative D call TRBD2 (5 bases). CDR3 length: 13 amino acids. The V and J ends lost 1 base and 3 bases respectively, with 7 bases between them. Germline V gene sequence: CDR1 MNHNS, CDR2 SASEGT. The CDR3 coding sequence is TGTGCCAGCAGTGAAGTTGAGGGCTACGAGCAGTACTTC. The encoded protein is CASSEVEGYEQYF.

The chain combines TRBV7-2 with TRBJ2-7; D gene unclear. The CDR3 runs 13 residues. Germline CDR1 SGHTA, CDR2 FQGNSA. V dropped 7 bases and J dropped 6 bases, with 16 bases sitting between them. CDR3 DNA sequence: TGTGCCAGCACCCTAGGGTTTAGTGGCGAGCAGTACTTC. It yields the protein CASTLGFSGEQYF. Combining the CDR3 with reference TRBV7-2 and TRBJ2-7 gives the whole variable domain GAGVSQSPSNKVTEKGKDVELRCDPISGHTALYWYRQSLGQGLEFLIYFQGNSAPDKSGLPSDRFSAERTGGSVSTLTIQRTQQEDSAVYLCASTLGFSGEQYFGPGTRLTVT.

This clonotype has more than one count but fewer than ten. V usage is TRBV29-1 and J usage is TRBJ1-1; the D is unclear. Germline CDR1 reads SQVTM; CDR2 reads ANQGSEA. Trimming shortened V by 5 bases and J by 5 bases, and 12 bases separated the two germline ends. The CDR3 runs to 12 residues. The CDR3 region has the DNA TGCAGCGTTTTCCCACAAGGTACTGAAGCTTTCTTT. As protein: CSVFPQGTEAFF.

This clonotype was picked up many times. The chain links TRBV12-3 or TRBV12-4 to TRBJ2-3, with 8 bases that match TRBD2. The junction had 6 bases not matched to a gene; V was cut back by 6 bases and J by 1 base. The CDR3 sequence is 15 residues long. This CDR3 reads CASRGRSGGTDTQYF. The CDR3 nucleotides are TGTGCCAGCAGAGGCCGTAGCGGGGGCACAGATACGCAGTATTTT.

The CDR3 sequence is CAISEPGRGHGNTIYF. For the CDR3, the DNA is TGTGCCATCAGTGAGCCCGGCAGGGGGCATGGAAACACCATATATTTT. The rearrangement joins TRBV10-3 to TRBJ1-3; 8 nucleotides line up with TRBD1. This CDR3 is built from 16 residues. CDR1 and CDR2 from the germline V gene are ENHRY and SYGVKD. V was pared by 2 bases and J by 3 bases, with 6 bases of the junction left unmatched.

The sample holds many counts of this clonotype. J is TRBJ2-2 and V is TRBV28; D may be TRBD2 (6 bases). CDR3 size: 15 residues. Looked up from germline, CDR1 is MDHEN and CDR2 is SYDVKM. Trimming took off 3 bases at V and 6 bases at J, with 14 bases between the two ends. The chain's CDR3 is CASSFYGTSSGELFF. CDR3 DNA: TGTGCCAGCAGTTTCTACGGGACTTCGTCCGGGGAGCTGTTTTTT.

This clonotype has a handful of counts. The chain uses TRBV3-1 and TRBJ2-1; TRBD1 matches 7 bases. The V gene end was trimmed by 4 bases and the J gene end by 5 bases; junction bases not matched to a gene: 5. The CDR3 has 14 amino acids. CDR1 LGHDT and CDR2 YNNKEL come from the germline V gene (reference sequence). The chain's CDR3 is CASSPYDRDNEQFF. DNA of the CDR3: TGTGCCAGCAGCCCATACGACAGGGACAATGAGCAGTTCTTC.

The sample holds a few counts of this clonotype. The chain combines TRBV7-2 with TRBJ2-3; TRBD2 agrees at 14 bases. CDR1 is SGHTA and CDR2 is FQGNSA in the germline V gene. The CDR3 totals 16 residues. The V and J ends lost 1 base and 6 bases, in that order; junction bases with no gene match: 3. DNA for the CDR3: TGTGCCAGCAGCTTAGGGACTAGCGGGAGGTTGGATACGCAGTATTTT. Translating it yields CASSLGTSGRLDTQYF. Full variable domain (outside the CDR3, taken from reference TRBV7-2 and TRBJ2-3): GAGVSQSPSNKVTEKGKDVELRCDPISGHTALYWYRQSLGQGLEFLIYFQGNSAPDKSGLPSDRFSAERTGGSVSTLTIQRTQQEDSAVYLCASSLGTSGRLDTQYFGPGTRLTVL.

The table lists this clonotype with a few counts. The rearrangement joins TRBV11-1 to TRBJ2-3; 9 bases fit TRBD1. The CDR3 sequence is 18 residues long. The junction had 10 bases not matched to a gene; V was cut back by 3 bases and J by 0 bases. The germline V gene encodes CDR1 SGHAT and CDR2 FQDESV (reference sequence). The CDR3 loop reads CASSFYIMTGGSTDTQYF. In nucleotides, the CDR3 is TGTGCCAGCAGCTTTTACATTATGACAGGGGGAAGCACAGATACGCAGTATTTT.